These 20 T cell receptor beta chains share one sample of origin, sequenced in a study of cytomegalovirus exposure and HLA in healthy donors. The PCR employed 60 Vbeta primers together with 13 Jbeta primers. Clones were sequenced by immunoSEQ multiplex PCR, and TCRdb holds only the in-frame ones, with some missing. The repertoire holds approximately 110,000 clones, with 65% to 80% as singletons. Sequences were obtained from PBMCs. All receptors derive from a woman aged 40 to 50 in good health and CMV-seropositive.

Comments on this clone: This same CDR3 is encoded by further DNA sequences in the sample. The V and J genes are TRBV19 and TRBJ2-7; 10 bases match TRBD2. The length of the CDR3 is 16 residues. Trimming removed 3 bases from V and 4 bases from J; junction bases left unmatched: 9. Germline V lookup: CDR1 LNHDA, CDR2 SQIVND (reference sequence). CDR3 coding DNA: TGTGCCAGTAGTATCGGCCTAGCGGGAGTTCCGTACGAGCAGTACTTC. Its protein is CASSIGLAGVPYEQYF.

V and J are TRBV5-1 and TRBJ2-2; D may be TRBD1 (6 bases). The germline V gene has CDR1 SGHRS and CDR2 YFSETQ. The CDR3 is 15 amino acids. V was clipped by 5 bases and J by 3 bases, with 14 bases between them. Written as DNA, the CDR3 is TGCGCCAGCAGACCTACAGGGAAGTACACCGGGGAGCTGTTTTTT. As protein: CASRPTGKYTGELFF.

The CDR3 nucleotides are TGTGCCACCTCCCCCATCTATAGCAATCAGCCCCAGCATTTT. Its translation is CATSPIYSNQPQHF. V usage is TRBV6-6 and J usage is TRBJ1-5; D gene uncertain. The CDR3 contains 14 residues. V lost 10 bases and J lost 0, with 13 bases in between. The germline CDR1 and CDR2 sequences are MNHNY and SVGAGI (reference sequence).

This chain connects TRBV4-2 to TRBJ2-2, with unresolved D. V was trimmed by 2 bases and J by 5 bases, leaving 3 bases between them. Germline V gives CDR1 LGHNA, CDR2 YNFKEQ. The CDR3 loop spans 12 amino acids. The DNA of the CDR3 is TGTGCCAGCAGCCAACCTACCGGGGAGCTGTTTTTT. Translation gives CASSQPTGELFF.

V is TRBV6-5 and J is TRBJ2-1; 7 bases are a match to TRBD1. V trimming: 6 bases; J trimming: 8 bases; junction bases outside the gene matches: 13. This CDR3 is built from 15 residues. CDR1 and CDR2 (germline): MNHEY, SVGAGI. CDR3 protein: CASSQGVPTQDEQFF. CDR3 in DNA: TGTGCCAGCAGCCAGGGGGTACCCACTCAGGATGAGCAGTTCTTC.

The CDR3 bases are TGTGCCAGCAGCCAAATACTAGCGGGAGATGCGGAGACCCAGTACTTC. This encodes CASSQILAGDAETQYF. The chain uses TRBV7-9 and TRBJ2-5; 11 bases are a match to TRBD2. The length of the CDR3 is 16 residues. V was clipped by 5 bases and J by 5 bases; unmatched bases: 10. The germline V gene encodes CDR1 SEHNR and CDR2 FQNEAQ (reference sequence). Full variable domain (remainder filled in from reference TRBV7-9 and TRBJ2-5): DTGVSQNPRHKITKRGQNVTFRCDPISEHNRLYWYRQTLGQGPEFLTYFQNEAQLEKSRLLSDRFSAERPKGSFSTLEIQRTEQGDSAMYLCASSQILAGDAETQYFGPGTRLLVL.

This chain joins TRBV28 and TRBJ2-1, with 9 bases aligning to TRBD1. V shed 2 bases and J 0 bases; nucleotides not matched to a gene: 2. This CDR3 has 16 residues. The germline CDR1 and CDR2 sequences are MDHEN and SYDVKM. CDR3 loop: CASSLRDRVSYNEQFF. CDR3 nucleotide sequence: TGTGCCAGCAGTTTAAGGGACAGGGTCTCCTACAATGAGCAGTTCTTC.

The chain recombines TRBV5-1 with TRBJ2-7, with 7 bases lining up with TRBD1. The CDR3 runs 14 residues. Germline V lookup: CDR1 SGHRS, CDR2 YFSETQ. Germline trimming cut 1 base from V and 5 bases from J; bases unmatched to any gene: 6. CDR3 protein: CASSLTGVRDEQYF. The DNA of the CDR3 is TGCGCCAGCAGCTTGACAGGGGTAAGGGACGAGCAGTACTTC. The full variable domain, its missing parts supplied by reference TRBV5-1 and TRBJ2-7, is KAGVTQTPRYLIKTRGQQVTLSCSPISGHRSVSWYQQTPGQGLQFLFEYFSETQRNKGNFPGRFSGRQFSNSRSEMNVSTLELGDSALYLCASSLTGVRDEQYFGPGTRLTVT.

The chain combines TRBV4-1 with TRBJ2-3; TRBD2 aligns across 13 bases. V lost 1 base and J lost 9; bases outside the gene matches: 25. The CDR3 covers 22 residues. Germline loops: CDR1 MGHRA, CDR2 YSYEKL. The CDR3 bases are TGCGCCAGCAGCCAAGTAACCCAGGGCAGAAGGGCAACTAGCGGGAGGGCGATGACGCAGTATTTT. As protein: CASSQVTQGRRATSGRAMTQYF.

This sequence joins TRBV2 and TRBJ2-1; 7 nucleotides align to TRBD2. This CDR3 comprises 15 residues. The V and J ends lost 4 bases and 1 base, in that order; junction bases with no gene match: 4. CDR1 is SNHLY, CDR2 FYNNEI, per germline. The CDR3 bases are TGTGCCAGCAGTGGGATAGCGGGTTCCTACAATGAGCAGTTCTTC. As protein: CASSGIAGSYNEQFF. Drawing the rest from reference TRBV2 and TRBJ2-1, the complete variable domain is EPEVTQTPSHQVTQMGQEVILRCVPISNHLYFYWYRQILGQKVEFLVSFYNNEISEKSEIFDDQFSVERPDGSNFTLKIRSTKLEDSAMYFCASSGIAGSYNEQFFGPGTRLTVL.

The V gene is TRBV5-1, the J gene TRBJ2-5; D is perhaps TRBD2 (5 bases). Between the trimmed V and J ends, which lost 0 bases and 0 bases, there was a span of 12 bases. The CDR3 has 16 amino acids. The germline V gene encodes CDR1 SGHRS and CDR2 YFSETQ. CDR3: CASSLGGRADQETQYF. CDR3 bases: TGCGCCAGCAGCTTGGGAGGGCGGGCGGACCAAGAGACCCAGTACTTC.

CDR3 amino acids: CASSVPQGLAGPDTQYF. For the CDR3, the DNA is TGTGCCAGCAGTGTACCACAGGGACTAGCGGGCCCAGATACGCAGTATTTT. The chain is built from TRBV6-1 and TRBJ2-3, with 12 bases that match TRBD2. This CDR3 comprises 17 residues. The V and J ends lost 4 bases and 4 bases, in that order; junction bases with no gene match: 9. The germline CDR1 and CDR2 sequences are MNHNS and SASEGT.

The V call is TRBV2, the J call TRBJ1-6; D ambiguous. Germline V lookup: CDR1 SNHLY, CDR2 FYNNEI. Trimming cost V 3 bases and J 8 bases, with 5 bases left between them. The CDR3 loop spans 12 amino acids. The CDR3 DNA follows: TGTGCCAGCAGTGATCTTGATTCACCCCTCCACTTT. Translating it yields CASSDLDSPLHF.

The CDR3 DNA reads TGTGCCAGCAGCTTAGGAATCCGGGGAGGGAACACTGAAGCTTTCTTT. Its translation: CASSLGIRGGNTEAFF. The chain carries TRBV7-9 and TRBJ1-1; D is uncertain. Between the trimmed V and J ends, which lost 1 base and 1 base, there was a span of 13 bases. The germline gives CDR1 SEHNR, CDR2 FQNEAQ (reference sequence). This CDR3 has 16 residues.

The rearrangement joins TRBV4-1 to TRBJ2-2, with TRBD2 as a possible D gene (6 bases). This CDR3 spans 18 amino acids. V was cut by 1 base and J by 7 bases, with 22 bases left in between. Germline values: CDR1 MGHRA, CDR2 YSYEKL. The CDR3 spells CASSQGSVLQRRGGELFF. CDR3 DNA: TGCGCCAGCAGCCAAGGTTCCGTTTTACAACGGAGGGGCGGGGAGCTGTTTTTT.

DNA of the CDR3: TGTGCCAACCGATGGCTAGCAGTCCACGAGCAGTACTTC. Its protein product is CANRWLAVHEQYF. V is TRBV6-4 and J is TRBJ2-7; maybe TRBD2 (5 bases). Trimming removed 10 bases at V and 5 bases at J, with 18 bases between. The CDR3 extends over 13 amino acids. Germline V gives CDR1 MRHNA, CDR2 SNTAGT.

The rearrangement links TRBV27 to TRBJ2-1; D possibly corresponds to TRBD2 (5 bases). This CDR3 is 14 amino acids long. Between the trimmed V and J ends, which lost 6 bases and 6 bases, there was a span of 15 bases. CDR1 MNHEY and CDR2 SMNVEV come from the germline V gene (reference sequence). In nucleotides, the CDR3 is TGTGCCAGCAGCCATCTGGACTCCCCCAATGAGCAGTTCTTC. It specifies CASSHLDSPNEQFF.

The gene calls are TRBV7-9 and TRBJ2-7; 10 positions agree with TRBD1. CDR3 length equals 15 residues. Trimming took 4 bases from V and 7 from J; bases not matched to a gene: 10. Per germline, CDR1 SEHNR and CDR2 FQNEAQ (reference sequence). CDR3 loop: CASSSYLGQGGEQYF. The CDR3 DNA reads TGTGCCAGCAGCTCCTACCTCGGACAGGGGGGGGAGCAGTACTTC.

The chain joins TRBV5-4 to TRBJ2-7; TRBD1 matches at 7 bases. After removal of 4 bases from V and 5 bases from J, the junction contained 6 bases not matched to a gene. This CDR3 has 13 residues. Germline V CDR1 and CDR2: SGHNT, YYREEE (reference sequence). The DNA for the CDR3 is TGTGCCAGCAGCGGGACAGTTCCCCACGAGCAGTACTTC. Amino acid sequence: CASSGTVPHEQYF.

The genes are TRBV11-2 and TRBJ2-5, with a tentative D call TRBD1 (6 bases). The V gene lost 5 bases and the J gene lost 5 bases, with 21 bases spanning the gap. The germline V gene has CDR1 SGHAT and CDR2 FQNNGV. The CDR3 loop spans 16 amino acids. This CDR3 is CASSRPTPTGWETQYF. The CDR3 coding sequence is TGTGCCAGCAGCCGCCCCACTCCAACAGGGTGGGAGACCCAGTACTTC.